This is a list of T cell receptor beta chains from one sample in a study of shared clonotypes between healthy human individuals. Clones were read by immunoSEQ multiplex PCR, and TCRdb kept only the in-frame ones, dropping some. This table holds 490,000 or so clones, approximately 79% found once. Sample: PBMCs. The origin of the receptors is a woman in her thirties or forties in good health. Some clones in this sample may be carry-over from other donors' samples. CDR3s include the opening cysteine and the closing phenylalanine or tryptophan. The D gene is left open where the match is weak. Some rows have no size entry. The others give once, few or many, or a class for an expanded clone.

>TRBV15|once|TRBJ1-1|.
CATSREARGDTEAFF
TGTGCCACCAGCAGAGAGGCGAGGGGTGACACTGAAGCTTTCTTT
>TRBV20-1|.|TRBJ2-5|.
CSARAWETQYF
TGCAGTGCTAGGGCCTGGGAGACCCAGTACTTC
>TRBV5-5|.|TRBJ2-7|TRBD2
CASSLSGLAGEQYF
TGTGCCAGCAGCTTGTCGGGACTAGCGGGGGAGCAGTACTTC
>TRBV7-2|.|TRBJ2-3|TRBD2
CASSKGLAGADTQYF
TGTGCCAGCAGCAAGGGACTAGCGGGTGCAGATACGCAGTATTTT
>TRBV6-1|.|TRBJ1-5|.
CASSARYQPQHF
TGTGCCAGCAGTGCCAGATATCAGCCCCAGCATTTT
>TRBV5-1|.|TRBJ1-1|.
CASTTAGDTEAFF
TGCGCCAGCACGACGGCGGGGGACACTGAAGCTTTCTTT
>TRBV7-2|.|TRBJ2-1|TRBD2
CASSLSGSGDNEQFF
TGTGCCAGCAGCCTTAGCGGGAGTGGAGACAATGAGCAGTTCTTC
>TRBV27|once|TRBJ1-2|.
CASTSGSGGYTF
TGTGCCAGCACCTCAGGGTCGGGGGGCTACACCTTC
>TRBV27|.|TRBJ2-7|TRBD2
CASSPRWTSGYEQYF
TGTGCCAGCAGCCCCAGATGGACTAGCGGCTACGAGCAGTACTTC
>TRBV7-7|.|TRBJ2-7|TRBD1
CASSLGTGAEQYF
TGTGCTAGCAGCTTAGGGACAGGGGCCGAGCAGTACTTC
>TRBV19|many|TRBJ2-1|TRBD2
CASGTSGYNEQFF
TGTGCCAGCGGGACTAGCGGCTACAATGAGCAGTTCTTC
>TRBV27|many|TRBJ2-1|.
CASSFLGGPSDGEQFF
TGTGCCAGCAGTTTCCTGGGGGGACCCAGCGACGGTGAGCAGTTCTTC
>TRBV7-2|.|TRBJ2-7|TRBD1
CASSLVDRPTYEQYF
TGTGCCAGCAGCTTAGTGGACAGGCCCACCTACGAGCAGTACTTC
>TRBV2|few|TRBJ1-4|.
CASSENEKLFF
TGTGCCAGCAGTGAGAATGAAAAACTGTTTTTT
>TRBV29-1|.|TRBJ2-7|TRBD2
CSGGAGGSPYEQYF
TGCAGCGGAGGGGCGGGAGGGTCCCCCTACGAGCAGTACTTC
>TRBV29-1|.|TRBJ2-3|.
CSVEDNSLTDTQYF
TGCAGCGTTGAAGACAATTCCCTCACAGATACGCAGTATTTT
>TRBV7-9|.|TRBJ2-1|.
CASSRVSSYNEQFF
TGTGCCAGCAGCCGAGTGAGCTCCTACAATGAGCAGTTCTTC
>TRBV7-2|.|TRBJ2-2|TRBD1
CASSSYGTGNTGELFF
TGTGCCAGCAGCTCCTACGGGACAGGGAACACCGGGGAGCTGTTTTTT
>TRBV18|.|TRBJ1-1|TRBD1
CASSPLYGTGGIDTEAFF
TGTGCCAGCTCACCACTGTACGGGACAGGGGGTATCGACACTGAAGCTTTCTTT
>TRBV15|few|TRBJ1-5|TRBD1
CATSRGQTGGRNQPQHF
TGTGCCACCAGCAGAGGTCAGACAGGGGGCCGCAATCAGCCCCAGCATTTT
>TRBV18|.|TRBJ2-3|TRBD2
CASSLTSGTTDTQYF
TGTGCCAGCTCACTGACTAGCGGGACCACAGATACGCAGTATTTT
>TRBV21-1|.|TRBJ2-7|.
CAGRQTYEQYF
TGTGCCGGAAGACAGACCTACGAGCAGTACTTC
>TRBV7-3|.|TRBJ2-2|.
CASSLTGGDTGELFF
TGTGCCAGCAGTCTAACGGGGGGCGACACCGGGGAGCTGTTTTTT
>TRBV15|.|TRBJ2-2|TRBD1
CATSREVTGANTGELFF
TGTGCCACCAGCAGAGAAGTGACAGGGGCGAACACCGGGGAGCTGTTTTTT
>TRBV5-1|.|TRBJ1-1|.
CASSIGTVINTEAFF
TGCGCCAGCAGCATAGGGACGGTTATTAACACTGAAGCTTTCTTT
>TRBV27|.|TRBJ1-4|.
CASKSQNSEKLFF
TGTGCCAGCAAATCTCAGAACAGTGAAAAACTGTTTTTT
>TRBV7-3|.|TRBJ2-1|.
CASSLEDSGQQFF
TGTGCCAGCAGCTTAGAGGATAGCGGCCAGCAGTTCTTC
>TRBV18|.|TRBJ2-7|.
CASSPLGPYEQYF
TGTGCCAGCTCACCATTAGGACCTTACGAGCAGTACTTC
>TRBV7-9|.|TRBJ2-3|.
CASSSRTSTDTQYF
TGTGCCAGCAGCTCCCGTACTAGCACAGATACGCAGTATTTT
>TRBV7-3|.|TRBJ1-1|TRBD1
CASSLGQGNTEAFF
TGTGCCAGCAGCCTGGGACAGGGGAACACTGAAGCTTTCTTT
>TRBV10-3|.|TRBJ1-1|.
CAISVSMNTEAFF
TGTGCCATCAGTGTATCAATGAACACTGAAGCTTTCTTT